Following are 24 T cell receptor beta chains from one sample sequenced in a study of T cells after yellow fever vaccination. TCRdb redid the calling of the 5' RACE reads with MiXCR, one entry per CDR3 protein. The table has some 560,000 distinct CDR3 sequences, 19% seen once. This specimen was PBMCs, taken 15 days after the yellow fever booster vaccination. These TCRs come from a man in his thirties or forties who received the YFV17D yellow fever vaccine.

The gene calls are TRBV10-3 and TRBJ2-1; 8 bases align to TRBD2. V gave up 6 bases and J gave up 3 bases; unmatched junction bases: 7. CDR3 length equals 15 residues. Germline CDR1 and CDR2: ENHRY and SYGVKD. This CDR3 reads CAIRAGSGGYNEQFF. DNA for the CDR3: TGTGCCATCAGGGCGGGGAGCGGGGGCTACAATGAGCAGTTCTTC.

Here the CDR3 reads CATSRIAGVADTQYF. The CDR3 bases are TGTGCCACCAGCAGAATAGCGGGAGTGGCAGATACGCAGTATTTT. The chain combines TRBV15 with TRBJ2-3, with 9 nucleotides matching TRBD2. The CDR3 is 15 residues long. V lost 2 bases to trimming and J lost 4 bases; unmatched junction nucleotides: 4. Germline V gives CDR1 LNHNV, CDR2 YYDKDF (reference sequence).

This clonotype was detected a few times. The chain uses TRBV10-1 and TRBJ2-1; 8 nucleotides agree with TRBD2. J lost 7 bases, V lost 4 bases, and 12 bases had no gene match. The CDR3 totals 16 residues. Per germline, CDR1 WNHNN and CDR2 SYGVQD (reference sequence). The CDR3 sequence: CASSGGSGGPGNEQFF. In DNA, the CDR3 is TGCGCCAGCAGTGGGGGGTCGGGAGGGCCGGGGAATGAGCAGTTCTTC.

The chain carries TRBV19 and TRBJ2-1; 7 bases map to TRBD2. CDR1 LNHDA and CDR2 SQIVND come from the germline V gene (reference sequence). The CDR3 is made up of 14 amino acids. With V trimmed by 0 bases and J by 11 bases, 7 bases remained unmatched. The CDR3 is CASSIEPGSGKQFF. Written as DNA, the CDR3 is TGTGCCAGTAGTATAGAACCTGGGAGCGGGAAGCAGTTCTTC.

This chain connects TRBV5-5 to TRBJ1-1; D uncertain. This CDR3 is 14 amino acids long. V lost 1 base and J 1 base, leaving 8 bases between the germline ends. Germline V lookup: CDR1 SGHKS, CDR2 YYEKEE (reference sequence). The CDR3: CASSLHSANTEAFF. The CDR3 DNA follows: TGTGCCAGCAGCTTGCATAGTGCGAACACTGAAGCTTTCTTT.

The chain recombines TRBV29-1 with TRBJ2-1, with D hard to call. CDR1 SQVTM and CDR2 ANQGSEA come from the germline V gene. Trimming pared 6 bases from V and 0 bases from J, leaving 12 bases between. CDR3 length: 14 residues. The CDR3 DNA reads TGCAGCGTCGCCAGACACCTCTCCTACAATGAGCAGTTCTTC. The encoded protein is CSVARHLSYNEQFF.

This clonotype was observed a few times. This chain links TRBV19 with TRBJ2-2; possible D gene TRBD2, 6 bases. V lost 5 bases to trimming and J lost 3 bases, with 19 bases between them. Germline lookup yields CDR1 LNHDA and CDR2 SQIVND (reference sequence). The CDR3 is made up of 17 amino acids. Here the CDR3 DNA reads TGTGCCAGTAGTGGGTGGTCTAGCGCTGGGTACACCGGGGAGCTGTTTTTT. This gives the protein CASSGWSSAGYTGELFF.

This clonotype turned up a few times. J is TRBJ2-5 and V is TRBV20-1; D call uncertain. V shed 3 bases and J shed 5 bases, with 22 bases lying between them. Germline lookup yields CDR1 DFQATT and CDR2 SNEGSKA (reference sequence). There are 16 residues in the CDR3. The CDR3 sequence is CSASPNAYSGRETQYF. CDR3 nucleotides: TGCAGTGCTAGCCCAAACGCGTACTCCGGGCGGGAGACCCAGTACTTC.

This clonotype was seen only a few times. This sequence joins TRBV4-2 and TRBJ1-1; perhaps TRBD1 as D (5 bases). Trimming cost V 2 bases and J 1 base, with 20 bases left between them. Germline CDR1 reads LGHNA; CDR2 reads YNFKEQ. There are 18 residues in the CDR3. This chain's CDR3 is CASSQNRGTATGNTEAFF. The CDR3 nucleotides read TGTGCCAGCAGCCAAAATCGTGGGACGGCGACTGGGAACACTGAAGCTTTCTTT.

CDR3 nucleotide sequence: TGCAGCCACAACATGTGTATGGGGACTAGCAGGTGCAATGAGCAGTTCTTC. Residues: CSHNMCMGTSRCNEQFF. This chain joins TRBV29-1 and TRBJ2-1; 9 nucleotides agree with TRBD2. CDR1 and CDR2 (germline): SQVTM, ANQGSEA. The CDR3 covers 17 residues. Trimming removed 8 bases from V and 6 bases from J; junction bases left unmatched: 20.

There are a few counts of this clonotype. The junction departs from germline at one end; a sequencing error may be responsible. The V and J genes are TRBV7-7 and TRBJ2-2; no definite D call. Looked up from germline, CDR1 is SSHAT and CDR2 is FNYEAQ (reference sequence). The CDR3 is 13 residues long. CDR3 sequence reads: CASSLAPTGELFF. The CDR3 nucleotides are TGTGCTAGCAGCTTAGCCCCCACCGGGGAGCTGTTTTTT.

The chain is built from TRBV15 and TRBJ1-1; D not resolved. The V end lost 0 bases, the J end lost 11 bases, and 10 bases lay between the germline ends. Germline V gene data show CDR1 as LNHNV and CDR2 as YYDKDF (reference sequence). This CDR3 is built from 12 residues. The CDR3 DNA reads TGTGCCACCAGCAGAGATGGGTGGCGGGCTTTCTTT. Translation gives CATSRDGWRAFF. Full variable domain (outside the CDR3, taken from reference TRBV15 and TRBJ1-1): DAMVIQNPRYQVTQFGKPVTLSCSQTLNHNVMYWYQQKSSQAPKLLFHYYDKDFNNEADTPDNFQSRRPNTSFCFLDIRSPGLGDTAMYLCATSRDGWRAFFGQGTRLTVV.

The V call is TRBV7-2, the J call TRBJ2-3; tentatively, D is TRBD1 (6 bases). Germline V lookup: CDR1 SGHTA, CDR2 FQGNSA. Trimming shortened V by 0 bases and J by 1 base, and 11 bases separated the two germline ends. This CDR3 contains 16 residues. CDR3 protein: CASSLAGWGRTDTQYF. DNA for the CDR3: TGTGCCAGCAGCTTAGCTGGGTGGGGGCGCACAGATACGCAGTATTTT.

This sequence joins TRBV4-3 and TRBJ2-3, with 7 bases lining up with TRBD2. Trimming cost V 4 bases and J 8 bases; bases outside gene matches: 12. This CDR3 is built from 15 residues. From germline, CDR1 is LGHNA and CDR2 YSLEER. The CDR3 DNA reads as TGCGCCAGCAGCCCGACTAGCACGCGGGTTGGTACGCAGTATTTT. Its protein is CASSPTSTRVGTQYF.

The J gene is TRBJ2-7, the V gene TRBV28, with D possibly being TRBD1 or TRBD2 (5 bases each). The CDR3 contains 15 residues. Germline V gene lookup returns CDR1 MDHEN and CDR2 SYDVKM. The V end lost 6 bases, the J end lost 1 base, and 16 bases lay between the germline ends. The CDR3, as DNA: TGTGCCAGCAGCCCGGGGCCGGCCAGGTCCTACGAGCAGTACTTC. Translating gives CASSPGPARSYEQYF.

This clonotype was seen ten or more times. At one end, the junction sequence differs from germline, possibly due to a read error. The CDR3 DNA reads as TGTGCCAGCAGTTTAGGCCACGAGCAGTACTTC. It codes for CASSLGHEQYF. This sequence joins TRBV5-1 and TRBJ2-7; D unclear. Germline CDR1 SGHRS, CDR2 YFSETQ. The CDR3 loop spans 11 amino acids. The entire variable domain, with the rest obtained from reference TRBV5-1 and TRBJ2-7, is as follows: KAGVTQTPRYLIKTRGQQVTLSCSPISGHRSVSWYQQTPGQGLQFLFEYFSETQRNKGNFPGRFSGRQFSNSRSEMNVSTLELGDSALYLCASSLGHEQYFGPGTRLTVT.

This clonotype turned up a few times. V gene TRBV12-3 or TRBV12-4 combines with J gene TRBJ2-1, with 10 bases fitting TRBD2. CDR3 length equals 14 residues. Unmatched junction bases numbered 8, after V lost 7 bases and J lost 8 bases. CDR3 in DNA: TGTGCCAGCAAGGCTAGCGGGAGTCGGGATGAGCAGTTCTTC. It yields the protein CASKASGSRDEQFF.

The chain combines TRBV20-1 with TRBJ2-7, with D possibly TRBD1 on 6 matching bases. Trimming took off 5 bases at V and 3 bases at J, with 17 bases between the two ends. This CDR3 is built from 14 residues. CDR1 is DFQATT and CDR2 is SNEGSKA in the germline V gene (reference sequence). CDR3 protein: CSAPGGGFGYEQYF. CDR3 sequence (DNA): TGCAGTGCTCCGGGTGGGGGCTTCGGCTACGAGCAGTACTTC.

CDR3: CSGRQDEQFF. DNA for the CDR3: TGCAGTGGCCGACAGGACGAGCAGTTCTTC. The V and J genes are TRBV20-1 and TRBJ2-1; TRBD1 is a possible D gene (6 bases). CDR3 length equals 10 residues. V was trimmed by 7 bases and J by 10 bases, leaving 11 bases between them. Germline V gene lookup returns CDR1 DFQATT and CDR2 SNEGSKA (reference sequence).

This chain uses TRBV20-1 with TRBJ2-1; D is unresolved. The length of the CDR3 is 12 residues. The germline gives CDR1 DFQATT, CDR2 SNEGSKA (reference sequence). V gave up 2 bases and J gave up 7 bases, with 9 bases separating them. CDR3 sequence (DNA): TGCAGTGCTAGATTAGGGTTTAATGAGCAGTTCTTC. Encoded protein: CSARLGFNEQFF.

This clonotype was observed a handful of times. Written as DNA, the CDR3 is TGCAGTGCTAGCGGGCGGGACCTACCCTACAATGAGCAGTTCTTC. Its protein product is CSASGRDLPYNEQFF. The V gene is TRBV20-1, the J gene TRBJ2-1, with D tentatively TRBD2 (6 bases). The CDR3 consists of 15 residues. CDR1 and CDR2 (germline): DFQATT, SNEGSKA (reference sequence). With 3 bases removed from V and 2 bases from J, the gap between germline ends came to 14 bases.

Only a few counts were recorded for this clonotype. The chain carries TRBV20-1 and TRBJ2-1; TRBD2 is a possible D gene (5 bases). Germline values: CDR1 DFQATT, CDR2 SNEGSKA (reference sequence). CDR3 length equals 12 residues. V gave up 3 bases and J gave up 5 bases, with 8 bases separating them. The CDR3 DNA reads as TGCAGTGCTAGTGCCGGGAACAATGAGCAGTTCTTC. Translating gives CSASAGNNEQFF.

The chain joins TRBV11-3 to TRBJ2-1; 8 bases are shared with TRBD2. With 1 base clipped from V and 8 bases from J, the junction kept 7 bases outside the gene matches. Germline CDR1 is SGHNT and CDR2 is YENEEA. CDR3 length equals 15 residues. The CDR3 sequence is CASSLGGTRQDEQFF. The CDR3 coding sequence is TGTGCCAGCAGCTTAGGGGGGACTAGACAGGATGAGCAGTTCTTC.

The genes are TRBV9 and TRBJ2-2, with D hard to call. Germline V lookup: CDR1 SGDLS, CDR2 YYNGEE. The CDR3 length is 17 residues. The V end lost 0 bases, the J end lost 0 bases, and 12 bases lay between the germline ends. The CDR3 here is CASSVGVEYTNTGELFF. The CDR3 nucleotides are TGTGCCAGCAGCGTAGGGGTGGAGTACACGAACACCGGGGAGCTGTTTTTT. The whole variable domain, remainder taken from reference TRBV9 and TRBJ2-2, is DSGVTQTPKHLITATGQRVTLRCSPRSGDLSVYWYQQSLDQGLQFLIQYYNGEERAKGNILERFSAQQFPDLHSELNLSSLELGDSALYFCASSVGVEYTNTGELFFGEGSRLTVL.